The 29 T cell receptor beta chains reported below all come from one sample, sequenced in a study of blood T cell repertoires in COVID-19. Clones were sequenced by immunoSEQ multiplex PCR, and TCRdb holds only the in-frame ones, with some missing. The sample yields 350,000 or so clones, 86% seen once. What was sequenced was PBMCs or T cells enriched from blood (not recorded which). Receptor source: a woman aged 40 to 50 with acute COVID-19.

The chain is built from TRBV27 and TRBJ1-1; 7 nucleotides match TRBD1. The CDR3 is 15 residues long. V trimming: 5 bases; J trimming: 9 bases; junction bases outside the gene matches: 15. Germline V gene lookup returns CDR1 MNHEY and CDR2 SMNVEV (reference sequence). The CDR3 DNA reads TGTGCCAGCAGTCTGTACAGGGGTTCCCACCAAAAAGCTTTCTTT. Protein: CASSLYRGSHQKAFF.

The chain has TRBV7-2 and TRBJ1-5, with 7 bases aligning to TRBD1. The CDR3 has 14 amino acids. V was clipped by 3 bases and J by 5 bases; unmatched bases: 4. The germline CDR1 and CDR2 sequences are SGHTA and FQGNSA. The CDR3 nucleotides are TGTGCCAGCAGCTTCATACAGGGGTATCAGCCCCAGCATTTT. Its translation is CASSFIQGYQPQHF.

The chain links TRBV7-9 to TRBJ2-3; TRBD1 matches 11 bases. J was trimmed by 5 bases and V by 5 bases; bases with no gene match: 9. The germline gives CDR1 SEHNR, CDR2 FQNEAQ (reference sequence). The CDR3 totals 16 residues. The CDR3 region is CASSPTRDRGLDTQYF. In DNA form, the CDR3 reads TGTGCCAGCAGCCCCACCCGGGACAGGGGGTTAGATACGCAGTATTTT.

This chain links TRBV7-9 with TRBJ2-2, with 9 bases aligning to TRBD1. CDR3 length: 15 amino acids. Germline trimming cut 5 bases from V and 6 bases from J; bases unmatched to any gene: 7. CDR1 is SEHNR, CDR2 FQNEAQ, per germline (reference sequence). The DNA for the CDR3 is TGTGCCAGCAGCCTAATGGGACAGGGCGCCGGGGAGCTGTTTTTT. This encodes CASSLMGQGAGELFF.

With respect to this clone: Other DNA sequences in this specimen translate into the identical CDR3. The genes are TRBV18 and TRBJ2-3; D ambiguous. V was trimmed by 3 bases and J by 0 bases, leaving 4 bases between them. The CDR3 contains 13 residues. Germline V gives CDR1 KGHSH, CDR2 LQKENI. CDR3 protein: CASSPPSTDTQYF. For the CDR3, the DNA is TGTGCCAGCTCACCTCCTAGCACAGATACGCAGTATTTT.

The chain links TRBV4-1 to TRBJ2-3; D perhaps matches TRBD2 (6 bases). V was cut by 2 bases and J by 0 bases, with 9 bases left in between. This CDR3 has 15 residues. Germline V CDR1 and CDR2: MGHRA, YSYEKL. The CDR3 DNA follows: TGCGCCAGCAGCCAAACGGGGGTTAGCACAGATACGCAGTATTTT. Protein: CASSQTGVSTDTQYF.

V is TRBV19 and J is TRBJ1-5, with D unresolved. V was clipped by 6 bases and J by 0 bases, with 15 bases between them. CDR1 and CDR2 from the germline V gene are LNHDA and SQIVND (reference sequence). The CDR3 length is 16 residues. The CDR3 DNA is TGTGCCAGTAGCGCACGAGGCGGCAGTAGCAATCAGCCCCAGCATTTT. Protein sequence: CASSARGGSSNQPQHF.

The rearrangement joins TRBV12-3 or TRBV12-4 to TRBJ1-5; 7 nucleotides agree with TRBD1. V was pared by 3 bases and J by 13 bases, with 9 bases of the junction left unmatched. The CDR3 contains 13 residues. This chain's CDR3 is CASSLGQGGHQHF. In DNA, the CDR3 is TGTGCCAGCAGTTTGGGCCAGGGGGGCCATCAGCATTTT.

The rearrangement uses TRBV24-1 and TRBJ2-2; 8 nucleotides line up with TRBD1. Germline CDR1 KGHDR, CDR2 SFDVKD. The CDR3 consists of 17 residues. Unmatched junction bases numbered 8, after V lost 3 bases and J lost 3 bases. The DNA of the CDR3 is TGTGCCACCAGTGATGGGACAGGAGACCTGCACACCGGGGAGCTGTTTTTT. Translated: CATSDGTGDLHTGELFF.

CDR3 sequence: CASSNPLAGGAGANVLTF. CDR3 DNA: TGTGCCAGTAGCAACCCTCTAGCGGGAGGTGCTGGGGCCAACGTCCTGACTTTC. The chain is built from TRBV19 and TRBJ2-6, with 11 bases aligning to TRBD2. Germline V gene lookup returns CDR1 LNHDA and CDR2 SQIVND (reference sequence). The CDR3 has 18 residues. J lost 2 bases, V lost 6 bases, and 9 bases had no gene match.

V usage is TRBV2 and J usage is TRBJ1-2; 10 positions match TRBD1. There are 14 residues in the CDR3. Germline V CDR1 and CDR2: SNHLY, FYNNEI. The V and J ends lost 4 bases and 6 bases, in that order; junction bases with no gene match: 5. The CDR3, as DNA: TGTGCCAGCAGTGTGACAGGGGGCCGGGATGGCTACACCTTC. Its protein is CASSVTGGRDGYTF.

The chain couples TRBV7-9 to TRBJ2-3, with 7 bases matching TRBD2. Germline V lookup: CDR1 SEHNR, CDR2 FQNEAQ (reference sequence). Losses at the gene ends were 5 bases for V and 0 bases for J; bases not matched to a gene: 5. The CDR3 is made up of 15 amino acids. The CDR3 DNA is TGTGCCAGCAGCATTGGTAGCGGGAGCACAGATACGCAGTATTTT. As protein: CASSIGSGSTDTQYF.

The chain joins TRBV3-1 (or the pseudogene TRBV3-2) to TRBJ1-3; D not certain. V lost 0 bases and J 1 base, leaving 13 bases between the germline ends. The CDR3 length is 17 residues. The germline V gene encodes CDR1 LGHDT and CDR2 YNNKEL (reference sequence). Here the CDR3 DNA reads TGTGCCAGCAGCCAAGAGGCAGTACTACTTTCTGGAAACACCATATATTTT. Translated, it gives CASSQEAVLLSGNTIYF.

This chain links TRBV7-2 with TRBJ2-5, with 10 bases identical to TRBD1. This CDR3 is 15 amino acids long. Germline values: CDR1 SGHTA, CDR2 FQGNSA. The junction had 9 bases not matched to a gene; V was cut back by 5 bases and J by 6 bases. This CDR3 reads CASSPETGGSQTQYF. CDR3 DNA sequence: TGTGCCAGCAGCCCTGAGACAGGGGGCTCGCAGACCCAGTACTTC.

The chain is built from TRBV19 and TRBJ2-5; 12 bases map to TRBD2. This CDR3 comprises 17 residues. V shed 1 base and J 5 bases; nucleotides not matched to a gene: 8. Germline CDR1 reads LNHDA; CDR2 reads SQIVND (reference sequence). The CDR3 loop is CASSIGLAGGPWETQYF. In nucleotides, the CDR3 is TGTGCCAGTAGTATAGGCCTAGCGGGGGGGCCGTGGGAGACCCAGTACTTC.

The V gene is TRBV6-5, the J gene TRBJ1-1, with D unclear. V lost 6 bases and J lost 10, with 12 bases in between. There are 11 residues in the CDR3. Germline-derived CDR1 and CDR2 are MNHEY and SVGAGI. The CDR3 DNA reads TGTGCCAGCAGGACCGGGTCTTCAGCTTTCTTT. Its translation is CASRTGSSAFF.

The chain links TRBV5-4 to TRBJ2-5; tentatively, D is TRBD2 (6 bases). Trimming took off 7 bases at V and 2 bases at J, with 18 bases between the two ends. Germline V gives CDR1 SGHNT, CDR2 YYREEE (reference sequence). The CDR3 is 15 residues long. In nucleotides, the CDR3 is TGTGCCAGCCACCCGGGGACTCCCTTTCAAGAGACCCAGTACTTC. As protein: CASHPGTPFQETQYF. Looking up the rest from reference TRBV5-4 and TRBJ2-5 gives the full variable domain: ETGVTQSPTHLIKTRGQQVTLRCSSQSGHNTVSWYQQALGQGPQFIFQYYREEENGRGNFPPRFSGLQFPNYSSELNVNALELDDSALYLCASHPGTPFQETQYFGPGTRLLVL.

The genes are TRBV13 and TRBJ2-2, with TRBD2 matching 10 bases. CDR3 length equals 19 residues. The trim removed 5 bases at V and 3 bases at J, leaving 15 bases unmatched. Germline loops: CDR1 PRHDT, CDR2 FYEKMQ (reference sequence). The CDR3 DNA reads as TGTGCCAGCAGCCGTACCGGCGGGCTAGCGGGGGAATACACCGGGGAGCTGTTTTTT. This encodes CASSRTGGLAGEYTGELFF.

This sequence joins TRBV5-1 and TRBJ2-7; 7 nucleotides align to TRBD1. This CDR3 spans 12 amino acids. With V trimmed by 3 bases and J by 4 bases, 1 base remained unmatched. CDR1 and CDR2 (germline): SGHRS, YFSETQ. The CDR3 DNA follows: TGCGCCAGCAGCTCACAGGGGTACGAGCAGTACTTC. Translating gives CASSSQGYEQYF.

The genes are TRBV9 and TRBJ1-1; 8 bases map to TRBD1. CDR3 length: 14 amino acids. Germline V gene sequence: CDR1 SGDLS, CDR2 YYNGEE. J was trimmed by 6 bases and V by 6 bases; bases with no gene match: 10. The CDR3 loop is CASNRGGVEAEAFF. CDR3 nucleotides: TGTGCCAGCAACAGGGGGGGAGTAGAGGCTGAAGCTTTCTTT.

This sequence joins TRBV7-3 and TRBJ2-5; perhaps TRBD1 as D (6 bases). CDR3 length: 14 residues. Germline V gene lookup returns CDR1 SGHTA and CDR2 FQGTGA. V lost 5 bases and J 4 bases, leaving 14 bases between the germline ends. DNA of the CDR3: TGTGCCAGCAGCGGACTCGTAGGGGGAGAGACCCAGTACTTC. As protein: CASSGLVGGETQYF. The full variable domain, its missing parts supplied by reference TRBV7-3 and TRBJ2-5, is GAGVSQTPSNKVTEKGKYVELRCDPISGHTALYWYRQSLGQGPEFLIYFQGTGAADDSGLPNDRFFAVRPEGSVSTLKIQRTERGDSAVYLCASSGLVGGETQYFGPGTRLLVL.

The J gene is TRBJ2-7, the V gene TRBV7-8; possible D gene TRBD2, 6 bases. From germline, CDR1 is SGHVS and CDR2 FQNEAQ. This CDR3 contains 14 residues. The V end lost 4 bases, the J end lost 4 bases, and 14 bases lay between the germline ends. Here the CDR3 reads CASSSGTGIYEQYF. The CDR3 DNA sequence: TGTGCCAGCAGCTCAGGGACTGGAATATACGAGCAGTACTTC.

This chain joins TRBV7-2 and TRBJ2-7; TRBD2 matches 10 bases. J gave up 4 bases and V 5 bases, and 8 bases lay outside the gene matches. This CDR3 has 15 residues. The germline V gene has CDR1 SGHTA and CDR2 FQGNSA. CDR3 nucleotide sequence: TGTGCCAGCAGCCCTGCCGCGACTAGCGGGTACGAGCAGTACTTC. Amino acids: CASSPAATSGYEQYF.

The V call is TRBV7-2, the J call TRBJ1-4; maybe TRBD1 (6 bases). This CDR3 region has 19 residues. Trimming removed 1 base at V and 6 bases at J, with 24 bases between. Looked up from germline, CDR1 is SGHTA and CDR2 is FQGNSA. In DNA, the CDR3 is TGTGCCAGCAGCTTAGTTGGCAGGGGTACGAAATTCGGGGATGAAAAACTGTTTTTT. Translating gives CASSLVGRGTKFGDEKLFF.

The chain carries TRBV27 and TRBJ2-5, with a possible D match to TRBD2 (6 bases). The CDR3 runs 15 residues. Germline loops: CDR1 MNHEY, CDR2 SMNVEV (reference sequence). Trimming took off 6 bases at V and 5 bases at J, with 19 bases between the two ends. For the CDR3, the DNA is TGTGCCAGCAGGGGGCTAGCGAAGACGTGGGAGACCCAGTACTTC. Amino acids: CASRGLAKTWETQYF.

The chain uses TRBV18 and TRBJ2-7, with 8 bases lining up with TRBD1. After removal of 6 bases from V and 3 bases from J, the junction contained 7 bases not matched to a gene. Germline V gene lookup returns CDR1 KGHSH and CDR2 LQKENI. There are 14 residues in the CDR3. The CDR3 reads CASSQGAMGYEQYF. CDR3 DNA sequence: TGTGCCAGCTCCCAGGGGGCAATGGGCTACGAGCAGTACTTC.

The chain employs TRBV6-5 and TRBJ2-7; TRBD1 matches 7 bases. The CDR3 runs 14 residues. Unmatched junction bases numbered 3, after V lost 0 bases and J lost 4 bases. The germline V gene encodes CDR1 MNHEY and CDR2 SVGAGI. CDR3 nucleotides: TGTGCCAGCAGTTACTCGGGACAGCTATACGAGCAGTACTTC. This gives the protein CASSYSGQLYEQYF.

The chain joins TRBV28 to TRBJ2-7; tentatively, D is TRBD2 (7 bases). Trimming stripped 3 bases from V and 4 bases from J, with 28 bases between. In germline, CDR1 is MDHEN, CDR2 SYDVKM. CDR3 length: 19 amino acids. The CDR3 protein is CASSLGGAGNPVLTYEQYF. CDR3 nucleotides: TGTGCCAGCAGTTTGGGGGGGGCAGGGAATCCTGTGCTAACTTACGAGCAGTACTTC.

This clone was seen a few times. The CDR3 DNA is TGTGCCAGCAGTTACGGACAGCAAAATCCAGCCCAGCATTTT. Translation: CASSYGQQNPAQHF. V usage is TRBV6-6 and J usage is TRBJ1-5, with a weak D call TRBD1 (6 bases). Germline-derived CDR1 and CDR2 are MNHNY and SVGAGI (reference sequence). The ends were cut back, 2 bases at V and 11 bases at J, with 16 bases in the middle. This CDR3 is 14 amino acids long.